The 18 T cell receptor beta chains reported below all come from one sample, sequenced in a study of blood T cells in healthy people across ages. A second about 6 to 12 cycle PCR used barcoded and J-beta primers. One entry per CDR3 protein, called by TCRdb with MiXCR from the 5' RACE reads. Among about 1 million distinct CDR3 sequences listed, 35% to 50% were seen once. Sample: blood. The receptors come from a woman in her sixties in good health.

This chain connects TRBV28 to TRBJ2-7, with no clear D. CDR1 and CDR2 from the germline V gene are MDHEN and SYDVKM. CDR3 size: 12 residues. The ends were cut back, 8 bases at V and 3 bases at J, with 11 bases in the middle. CDR3 coding DNA: TGTGCCAGCGGGATAGCCAACTACGAGCAGTACTTC. Translated, it gives CASGIANYEQYF. Complete variable domain (other parts from reference TRBV28 and TRBJ2-7): DVKVTQSSRYLVKRTGEKVFLECVQDMDHENMFWYRQDPGLGLRLIYFSYDVKMKEKGDIPEGYSVSREKKERFSLILESASTNQTSMYLCASGIANYEQYFGPGTRLTVT.

The chain uses TRBV6-1 and TRBJ2-5; D not resolved. V was trimmed by 7 bases and J by 6 bases, leaving 9 bases between them. The CDR3 is 11 amino acids. The germline V gene has CDR1 MNHNS and CDR2 SASEGT. CDR3 nucleotide sequence: TGTGCCAGCATGAAGAGTCAGACCCAGTACTTC. The encoded protein is CASMKSQTQYF.

This chain links TRBV25-1 with TRBJ2-7; D is ambiguous. The CDR3 is made up of 13 amino acids. CDR1 is MGHDK and CDR2 is SYGVNS in the germline V gene. Trimming stripped 3 bases from V and 2 bases from J, with 8 bases between. For the CDR3, the DNA is TGTGCCAGCAGTGATGGGCACACCTACGAGCAGTACTTC. The encoded protein is CASSDGHTYEQYF.

J is TRBJ2-5 and V is TRBV20-1; tentative D call: TRBD1 (5 bases). The DNA matches TRBJ2-7 better at its end, which makes the J call doubtful. Germline CDR1 DFQATT, CDR2 SNEGSKA (reference sequence). The CDR3 sequence is 14 residues long. In DNA form, the CDR3 reads TGCAGTGCTCACACCTGGGGCAATACCCACGAGCAGTACTTC. Translation: CSAHTWGNTHEQYF.

This clonotype was recorded only once. The chain is built from TRBV20-1 and TRBJ2-5, with D unresolved. Near its end, the DNA agrees better with TRBJ2-7, so the J call may be wrong. Germline lookup yields CDR1 DFQATT and CDR2 SNEGSKA (reference sequence). The CDR3 length is 15 residues. CDR3 bases: TGCAGTGCTAGAGGCCCTTTGTCCCCTCTCTACGAGCAGTACTTC. Its protein is CSARGPLSPLYEQYF.

V gene TRBV12-3 or TRBV12-4 combines with J gene TRBJ1-2; D unresolved. V gave up 6 bases and J gave up 4 bases, with 15 bases separating them. The length of the CDR3 is 14 residues. The CDR3 DNA is TGTGCCAGCAGACCCTCCGGGCCATCCTATGGCTACACCTTC. The encoded protein is CASRPSGPSYGYTF.

This clonotype has only a few counts. This chain links TRBV12-3 or TRBV12-4 with TRBJ2-3; TRBD2 agrees at 12 bases. The CDR3 totals 16 residues. Germline trimming cut 5 bases from V and 5 bases from J; bases unmatched to any gene: 8. CDR3 in amino acids: CASSGLAGRAEDTQYF. CDR3 nucleotides: TGTGCCAGCAGTGGACTAGCGGGACGCGCCGAAGATACGCAGTATTTT.

The V gene is TRBV10-2, the J gene TRBJ2-1, with 11 bases aligning to TRBD2. J gave up 5 bases and V 0 bases, and 3 bases lay outside the gene matches. Germline V gene data show CDR1 as WSHSY and CDR2 as SAAADI. The CDR3 is 16 residues long. The CDR3 protein is CASSESTSGVNNEQFF. In DNA form, the CDR3 reads TGCGCCAGCAGTGAGTCGACTAGCGGGGTCAACAATGAGCAGTTCTTC.

V usage is TRBV11-2 and J usage is TRBJ2-5; maybe TRBD1 (6 bases). Germline V gene lookup returns CDR1 SGHAT and CDR2 FQNNGV. The ends were cut back, 1 base at V and 4 bases at J, with 16 bases in the middle. This CDR3 contains 16 residues. The CDR3 DNA follows: TGTGCCAGCAGCTTAGCCCTACAGGGATTGGGAGAGACCCAGTACTTC. Translating gives CASSLALQGLGETQYF.

This clonotype was recorded a few times. The chain carries TRBV5-1 and TRBJ2-7, with TRBD2 matching over 7 bases. In germline, CDR1 is SGHRS, CDR2 YFSETQ. The CDR3 loop spans 14 amino acids. J was trimmed by 3 bases and V by 4 bases; bases with no gene match: 7. The CDR3 coding sequence is TGCGCCAGCAGCAAGGAGGGGAGGGGCTACGAGCAGTACTTC. Protein: CASSKEGRGYEQYF.

This rearrangement joins TRBV29-1 to TRBJ2-2; D possibly matches TRBD1 or TRBD2 (5 bases each). CDR3 length: 13 amino acids. V lost 3 bases and J lost 3, with 8 bases in between. CDR1 and CDR2 from the germline V gene are SQVTM and ANQGSEA. The CDR3 bases are TGCAGCGTTGAGAGGGGTTACACCGGGGAGCTGTTTTTT. Residues: CSVERGYTGELFF.

This clonotype was counted only a few times. The chain links TRBV24-1 to TRBJ1-2; D uncertain. Deletions cut 2 bases from V and 4 bases from J, with 4 bases between. CDR3 length equals 12 residues. The germline gives CDR1 KGHDR, CDR2 SFDVKD. The CDR3 is CATSDSGYGYTF. The CDR3, as DNA: TGTGCCACCAGTGATTCGGGCTATGGCTACACCTTC.

Regarding this clonotype: Mismatch with germline at one junction end may stem from a read error. The rearrangement joins TRBV27 to TRBJ2-7; D call uncertain. Germline V lookup: CDR1 MNHEY, CDR2 SMNVEV (reference sequence). The CDR3 is 14 residues long. The CDR3 DNA reads as TGTGCCAGCAGTGTATCACCCAGGACCTACGAGCAGTACTTC. Protein sequence: CASSVSPRTYEQYF.

The genes are TRBV5-1 and TRBJ2-1; 12 bases match TRBD2. Germline CDR1 and CDR2: SGHRS and YFSETQ. J lost 4 bases, V lost 2 bases, and 4 bases had no gene match. The CDR3 length is 16 residues. CDR3 coding DNA: TGCGCCAGCAGCTTTCTGGGGACTAGCGGGTACAATGAGCAGTTCTTC. Encoded protein: CASSFLGTSGYNEQFF.

This clonotype was detected a few times. The J gene is TRBJ2-5, the V gene TRBV20-1; D is uncertain. The end of the DNA is better explained by TRBJ2-7, so the J call may be wrong. CDR1 and CDR2 (germline): DFQATT, SNEGSKA (reference sequence). CDR3 length equals 14 residues. CDR3 sequence: CSARPFMAPFEQYF. Here the CDR3 DNA reads TGCAGTGCTAGACCCTTTATGGCCCCCTTCGAGCAGTACTTC.

The gene calls are TRBV29-1 and TRBJ1-1, with a tentative D call TRBD1 (6 bases). V lost 6 bases and J 7 bases, leaving 15 bases between the germline ends. The CDR3 totals 12 residues. Germline V gives CDR1 SQVTM, CDR2 ANQGSEA. CDR3 in DNA: TGCAGCGTAGCGGGACAAACAAGTGAAGCTTTCTTT. It yields the protein CSVAGQTSEAFF.

The chain combines TRBV7-2 with TRBJ2-1; tentative D call: TRBD1 (5 bases). The germline CDR1 and CDR2 sequences are SGHTA and FQGNSA. CDR3 size: 15 residues. Trimming left V 5 bases short and J 3 bases short, with 14 bases between. The chain's CDR3 is CASSPTGAYYNEQFF. Here the CDR3 DNA reads TGTGCCAGCAGCCCCACAGGAGCCTACTACAATGAGCAGTTCTTC.

The gene calls are TRBV7-2 and TRBJ2-3; 8 bases align to TRBD2. Germline loops: CDR1 SGHTA, CDR2 FQGNSA. The junction had 10 bases not matched to a gene; V was cut back by 1 base and J by 7 bases. The CDR3 runs to 16 residues. The CDR3 loop is CASSLGASGSENTQYF. The CDR3 DNA reads TGTGCCAGCAGCTTAGGGGCTAGCGGGTCCGAAAATACGCAGTATTTT. The full variable domain, its missing parts supplied by reference TRBV7-2 and TRBJ2-3, is GAGVSQSPSNKVTEKGKDVELRCDPISGHTALYWYRQSLGQGLEFLIYFQGNSAPDKSGLPSDRFSAERTGGSVSTLTIQRTQQEDSAVYLCASSLGASGSENTQYFGPGTRLTVL.